This TCR beta chain emerged from a study of beta chain features in type 1 diabetes. Overall study: Healthy donors and patients showed comparable age, gender and cell yields.

Expressed TCRB transcripts were sequenced after all isolated RNA was converted to cDNA. TCRdb's table, derived via immunoSEQ multiplex PCR, lists solely in-frame clones and lacks some. The data contain about half a million clones, approximately 28% of them seen just once; the ten biggest clones take up around 0.065%. This TCR was sampled from a man younger than 35 in good health. Sequencing used naive CD4+ T cells from blood.

The CDR3 bases are TGTGCCAGCAGCTTAGTGGGGGTCCCCAACACTGAAGCTTTCTTT. Amino acids: CASSLVGVPNTEAFF. The chain has TRBV7-2 and TRBJ1-1; tentatively, D is TRBD1 (5 bases). Between the trimmed V and J ends, which lost 1 base and 2 bases, there was a span of 11 bases. This CDR3 region has 15 residues. Germline CDR1 SGHTA, CDR2 FQGNSA.